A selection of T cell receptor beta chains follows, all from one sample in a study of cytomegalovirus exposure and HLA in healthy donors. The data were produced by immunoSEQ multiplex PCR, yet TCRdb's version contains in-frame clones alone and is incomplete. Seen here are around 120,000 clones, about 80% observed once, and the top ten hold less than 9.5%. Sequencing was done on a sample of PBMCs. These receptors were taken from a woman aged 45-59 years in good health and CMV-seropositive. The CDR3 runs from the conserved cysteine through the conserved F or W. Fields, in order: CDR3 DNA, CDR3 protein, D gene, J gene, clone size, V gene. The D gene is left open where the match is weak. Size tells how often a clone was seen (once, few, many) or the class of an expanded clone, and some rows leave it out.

cdr3_nt: TGTGCCAGCAGCCGGGACAGGGGTCAGCCCCAGCATTTT
cdr3_aa: CASSRDRGQPQHF
d_call: TRBD1
j_call: TRBJ1-5
clone_size: few
v_call: TRBV27

cdr3_nt: TGTGCCAGCAGCGTAAGCGGGGGGGCCATAAATGAGCAGTTCTTC
cdr3_aa: CASSVSGGAINEQFF
d_call: TRBD2
j_call: TRBJ2-1
clone_size: -
v_call: TRBV9

cdr3_nt: TGTGCCAGCAGCCTCGATGGGAGCGGTAATGAAAAACTGTTTTTT
cdr3_aa: CASSLDGSGNEKLFF
d_call: -
j_call: TRBJ1-4
clone_size: -
v_call: TRBV6-5

cdr3_nt: TGTGCCACTTGGACAGGCCTCTCTGGGGCCAACGTCCTGACTTTC
cdr3_aa: CATWTGLSGANVLTF
d_call: TRBD1
j_call: TRBJ2-6
clone_size: -
v_call: TRBV6-1

cdr3_nt: TGCGCCAGCAGCAGGGACTTCACCTACGAGCAGTACTTC
cdr3_aa: CASSRDFTYEQYF
d_call: -
j_call: TRBJ2-7
clone_size: -
v_call: TRBV4-1

cdr3_nt: TGCGCCAGCAGCTCCCCCCGTAGCTTCTTCACCGGGGAGCTGTTTTTT
cdr3_aa: CASSSPRSFFTGELFF
d_call: -
j_call: TRBJ2-2
clone_size: few
v_call: TRBV10-1

cdr3_nt: TGTGCCAGCAGACAGGGGGCAAATCAGCCCCAGCATTTT
cdr3_aa: CASRQGANQPQHF
d_call: TRBD1
j_call: TRBJ1-5
clone_size: -
v_call: TRBV25-1

cdr3_nt: TGTGCCAGCAGCCCTACAAGTCGTAGGCGGGAGGGAACCGATACGCAGTATTTT
cdr3_aa: CASSPTSRRREGTDTQYF
d_call: TRBD2
j_call: TRBJ2-3
clone_size: -
v_call: TRBV7-9

cdr3_nt: TGCAGCCTTATACGGGGGAGCACAGATACGCAGTATTTT
cdr3_aa: CSLIRGSTDTQYF
d_call: -
j_call: TRBJ2-3
clone_size: few
v_call: TRBV29-1

cdr3_nt: TGCGCCAGCAGCCGTTCCTGGAGCGGGTACACCTACGAGCAGTACTTC
cdr3_aa: CASSRSWSGYTYEQYF
d_call: -
j_call: TRBJ2-7
clone_size: few
v_call: TRBV4-3

cdr3_nt: TGTGCCAGCGCCCATCTGGCAGAGCCCCAGCATTTT
cdr3_aa: CASAHLAEPQHF
d_call: -
j_call: TRBJ1-5
clone_size: -
v_call: TRBV19

cdr3_nt: TGTGCCAGCTCACTAAGCCCAGGAAACTACGAGCAGTACTTC
cdr3_aa: CASSLSPGNYEQYF
d_call: -
j_call: TRBJ2-7
clone_size: -
v_call: TRBV18

cdr3_nt: TGTGCCAGCACAAACCGGGACAGGGGGCAAGAAAAACTGTTTTTT
cdr3_aa: CASTNRDRGQEKLFF
d_call: TRBD1
j_call: TRBJ1-4
clone_size: -
v_call: TRBV18

cdr3_nt: TGTGCCAGCAGGGGGACAGGGTCTAACTGGGGCTACACCTTC
cdr3_aa: CASRGTGSNWGYTF
d_call: TRBD1
j_call: TRBJ1-2
clone_size: -
v_call: TRBV6-1

cdr3_nt: TGTGCCAGCAGCGTAGGAATTAGCGGGATAGGGCAGTACTTC
cdr3_aa: CASSVGISGIGQYF
d_call: TRBD2
j_call: TRBJ2-7
clone_size: -
v_call: TRBV9

cdr3_nt: TGTGCCAGCTTCGAGAACGGGGAGCTGTTTTTT
cdr3_aa: CASFENGELFF
d_call: -
j_call: TRBJ2-2
clone_size: -
v_call: TRBV27

cdr3_nt: TGTGCCAGCAGCATCAGGGGGGATCAGCCCCAGCATTTT
cdr3_aa: CASSIRGDQPQHF
d_call: TRBD1
j_call: TRBJ1-5
clone_size: -
v_call: TRBV7-9

cdr3_nt: TGTGCCAGCAGCCTTGACAGCCACAATGAGCAGTTCTTC
cdr3_aa: CASSLDSHNEQFF
d_call: -
j_call: TRBJ2-1
clone_size: -
v_call: TRBV7-3

cdr3_nt: TGTGCCAGCAGACAGACAGGGAACTATGGCTACACCTTC
cdr3_aa: CASRQTGNYGYTF
d_call: TRBD1
j_call: TRBJ1-2
clone_size: -
v_call: TRBV2

cdr3_nt: TGTGCCACCCTAGCGGGGGACTCCCTCCAAGAGACCCAGTACTTC
cdr3_aa: CATLAGDSLQETQYF
d_call: TRBD2
j_call: TRBJ2-5
clone_size: -
v_call: TRBV10-3

cdr3_nt: TGTGCCATCAGTGAGTACAGGGAAAACTATGGCTACACCTTC
cdr3_aa: CAISEYRENYGYTF
d_call: -
j_call: TRBJ1-2
clone_size: -
v_call: TRBV10-3

cdr3_nt: TGCGCCAGCAGCTTCCGGACTAGCGGGGGCATCTTATCCTACGAGCAGTACTTC
cdr3_aa: CASSFRTSGGILSYEQYF
d_call: TRBD2
j_call: TRBJ2-7
clone_size: -
v_call: TRBV4-1